Sequencing of this TCR beta chain was carried out in a study of T-cell reconstitution after alpha-beta-depleted transplantation in children. Molecular barcoding with unique molecular identifiers was used for the TCRbeta library. TCRdb analysed the PCR reads with MiXCR anew, one entry per CDR3 protein. This sample yields 540,000 or so distinct CDR3 sequences, of which more than 20% are seen a single time; 11% to 15% belongs to the top ten. Germline V CDR1 and CDR2: SGHKS, YYEKEE (reference sequence). The CDR3 covers 15 residues. V lost 4 bases, J lost 4 bases, and 10 bases stayed unmatched. The TCR sequence derives from a boy in the first two years of life who had a stem cell transplant for acute myeloid leukemia, so the T cells may come from the graft donor. The chain has TRBV5-5 and TRBJ2-5, with 7 bases fitting TRBD2. This specimen consisted of PBMCs, mostly from graft donor cells, obtained 360 days after TCRalphabeta/CD19-depleted stem cell transplant. CDR3 amino acids: CASSPRDYFVETQYF. CDR3 sequence (DNA): TGTGCCAGCAGCCCCAGGGACTACTTCGTAGAGACCCAGTACTTC.